The present TCR beta chain was sequenced within a study of blood T cell repertoires in COVID-19. TCRdb's table, derived via immunoSEQ multiplex PCR, lists solely in-frame clones and lacks some. The sample consists of around 380,000 clones, around 87% of them appearing once. The junction had 8 bases not matched to a gene; V was cut back by 5 bases and J by 7 bases. This CDR3 region has 14 residues. Per the germline V gene, CDR1 is SGHTA and CDR2 is FQGNSA. Sequencing was carried out using PBMCs or T cells enriched from blood (not recorded which). J is TRBJ2-1 and V is TRBV7-2; 7 bases are shared with TRBD1. This clonotype was sampled from a man aged 25 to 40 who had recovered from COVID-19. CDR3 bases: TGTGCCAGCAGCCTCCCAGGGGGTGCGAATGAGCAGTTCTTC. This gives the protein CASSLPGGANEQFF.